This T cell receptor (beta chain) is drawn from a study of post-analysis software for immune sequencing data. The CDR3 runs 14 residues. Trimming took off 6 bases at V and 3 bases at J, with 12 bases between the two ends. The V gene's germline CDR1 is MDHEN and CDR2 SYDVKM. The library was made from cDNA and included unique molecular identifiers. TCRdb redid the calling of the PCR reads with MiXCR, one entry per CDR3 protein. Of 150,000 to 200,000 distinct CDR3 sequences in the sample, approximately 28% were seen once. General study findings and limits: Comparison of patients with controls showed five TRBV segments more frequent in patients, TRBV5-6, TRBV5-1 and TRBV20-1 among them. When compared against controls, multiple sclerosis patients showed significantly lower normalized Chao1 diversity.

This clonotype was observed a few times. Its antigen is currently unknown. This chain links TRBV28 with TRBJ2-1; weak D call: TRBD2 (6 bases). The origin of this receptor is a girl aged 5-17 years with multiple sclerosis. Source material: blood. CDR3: CASSGWRDYNEQFF. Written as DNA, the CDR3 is TGTGCCAGCAGCGGGTGGAGGGACTACAATGAGCAGTTCTTC. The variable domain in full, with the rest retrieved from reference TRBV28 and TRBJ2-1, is DVKVTQSSRYLVKRTGEKVFLECVQDMDHENMFWYRQDPGLGLRLIYFSYDVKMKEKGDIPEGYSVSREKKERFSLILESASTNQTSMYLCASSGWRDYNEQFFGPGTRLTVL.